Listed here are 19 T cell receptor beta chains from one sample, sequenced in a study of blood T cell repertoires in COVID-19. Some clones are missing from TCRdb's copy, which holds only in-frame ones; the method was immunoSEQ multiplex PCR. Of about 200,000 clones listed, around 86% are singletons. Material: peripheral blood. Receptors were obtained from a man in his fifties or sixties who had recovered from COVID-19.

The chain has TRBV27 and TRBJ2-7, with D tentatively TRBD1 (5 bases). The CDR3 spans 12 residues. V lost 11 bases to trimming and J lost 1 base, with 12 bases between them. Looked up from germline, CDR1 is MNHEY and CDR2 is SMNVEV (reference sequence). The CDR3 is CASGRSSYEQYF. Here the CDR3 DNA reads TGTGCCTCAGGGCGGTCTTCCTACGAGCAGTACTTC.

The chain combines TRBV3-1 (or the pseudogene TRBV3-2) with TRBJ1-3; D is undetermined. This CDR3 is 13 amino acids long. Germline lookup yields CDR1 LGHDT and CDR2 YNNKEL (reference sequence). Trimming cost V 4 bases and J 2 bases, with 6 bases left between them. The CDR3 DNA follows: TGTGCCAGCAGCCCTGTCGCTGGAAACACCATATATTTT. Protein sequence: CASSPVAGNTIYF.

This chain uses TRBV2 with TRBJ2-1, with D possibly matching TRBD2 (6 bases). From germline, CDR1 is SNHLY and CDR2 FYNNEI. The germline V and J ends were trimmed by 6 bases and 5 bases, with 23 bases remaining between them. CDR3 length: 17 residues. The CDR3 DNA is TGTGCCAGCAGAGATCTAGCGTTATTAGGTTCTGACAATGAGCAGTTCTTC. It yields the protein CASRDLALLGSDNEQFF.

Turning to this clone: This could be a read error, since a much larger clone is one nucleotide away. Other DNA sequences in this specimen translate into the identical CDR3. The V and J genes are TRBV2 and TRBJ2-7, with D perhaps TRBD2 (7 bases). The CDR3 runs to 20 residues. The V end was cut by 11 bases, the J end by 2 bases, with 37 bases between. Germline V gene sequence: CDR1 SNHLY, CDR2 FYNNEI. The CDR3 sequence: CACGGGSWGGWLPSTYEQYF. The CDR3 region has the DNA TGTGCCTGCGGGGGCGGGAGTTGGGGGGGCTGGTTGCCTTCTACCTACGAGCAGTACTTC.

By sample fraction, this clone is medium-sized (0.01 to 0.1%). The V and J genes are TRBV4-2 and TRBJ2-3, with D tentatively TRBD1 (6 bases). Germline-derived CDR1 and CDR2 are LGHNA and YNFKEQ. The CDR3 is 15 residues long. The ends were cut back, 2 bases at V and 3 bases at J, with 12 bases in the middle. Here the CDR3 DNA reads TGTGCCAGCAGCCAAACTCAACAGGGAACAGATACGCAGTATTTT. Protein: CASSQTQQGTDTQYF.

This clone has just one count. This chain uses TRBV5-4 with TRBJ2-7; TRBD2 aligns across 10 bases. Per germline, CDR1 SGHNT and CDR2 YYREEE (reference sequence). The CDR3 totals 15 residues. The junction had 3 bases not matched to a gene; V was cut back by 0 bases and J by 3 bases. CDR3 sequence reads: CASSLDIAGGYEQYF. CDR3 nucleotides: TGTGCCAGCAGCTTGGACATAGCGGGAGGCTACGAGCAGTACTTC.

The V gene is TRBV6-1, the J gene TRBJ1-2; weak D call: TRBD1 (5 bases). From germline, CDR1 is MNHNS and CDR2 SASEGT. The ends were cut back, 0 bases at V and 6 bases at J, with 14 bases in the middle. The CDR3 spans 15 residues. In DNA form, the CDR3 reads TGTGCCAGCAGTGAAGCGCGCAGGGTAGGGAATGGCTACACCTTC. It is translated as CASSEARRVGNGYTF.

This clone was detected only a few times. The genes are TRBV21-1 and TRBJ2-3; the table's D call TRBD2 went unverified against the DNA. TRBV21-1 is tagged as a pseudogene. The CDR3 totals 13 residues. The CDR3 bases are TGTGCCAGCAGCCCGTATCCCCGGGATACGCAGTATTTT. Translating gives CASSPYPRDTQYF.

The V call is TRBV5-1, the J call TRBJ2-7; possibly TRBD1 for D (6 bases). The CDR3 consists of 15 residues. CDR1 is SGHRS, CDR2 YFSETQ, per germline. Trimming removed 0 bases at V and 3 bases at J, with 13 bases between. CDR3 amino acids: CASSLAGRGLYEQYF. The CDR3 nucleotides are TGCGCCAGCAGCTTGGCCGGCAGGGGTCTCTACGAGCAGTACTTC.

The chain combines TRBV7-3 with TRBJ2-1; 9 bases line up with TRBD1. Unmatched junction bases numbered 3, after V lost 5 bases and J lost 4 bases. The length of the CDR3 is 14 residues. The germline CDR1 and CDR2 sequences are SGHTA and FQGTGA. This CDR3 is CASSADRGYNEQFF. CDR3 sequence (DNA): TGTGCCAGCAGCGCAGACAGGGGGTACAATGAGCAGTTCTTC.

Details on this clone: A read error is possible here, since a much larger clone lies one base away. The chain combines TRBV5-1 with TRBJ1-2; unclear D gene. The CDR3 has 13 amino acids. Trimming removed 0 bases from V and 1 base from J, with 4 bases in between. Germline V CDR1 and CDR2: SGHRS, YFSETQ. DNA for the CDR3: TGCGCCAGCAGCTTGGAGAGTAACTATGGCTACACCTTC. It is translated as CASSLESNYGYTF.

Concerning this clone: Other DNA sequences of this sample code for an identical CDR3. CDR3 region: CASSRDSYEQYF. The CDR3, as DNA: TGTGCCAGCAGTCGGGACAGCTACGAGCAGTACTTC. This chain links TRBV2 with TRBJ2-7, with 7 nucleotides matching TRBD1. The V gene's germline CDR1 is SNHLY and CDR2 FYNNEI. The CDR3 extends over 12 amino acids. With 5 bases clipped from V and 3 bases from J, the junction kept 1 base outside the gene matches.

The chain joins TRBV4-2 to TRBJ1-3; tentative D call: TRBD1 (5 bases). This CDR3 spans 17 amino acids. The germline V gene encodes CDR1 LGHNA and CDR2 YNFKEQ. V lost 0 bases and J 0 bases, leaving 12 bases between the germline ends. CDR3 protein: CASSQEVGGYSGNTIYF. CDR3 DNA: TGTGCCAGCAGCCAAGAGGTTGGGGGGTACTCTGGAAACACCATATATTTT.

J is TRBJ1-2 and V is TRBV13; 7 bases fit TRBD1. CDR1 and CDR2 (germline): PRHDT, FYEKMQ (reference sequence). This CDR3 contains 15 residues. Trimming took 5 bases from V and 6 from J; bases not matched to a gene: 12. CDR3 sequence reads: CASSLRVTGNDGYTF. The CDR3 DNA is TGTGCCAGCAGCCTAAGGGTGACAGGGAATGATGGCTACACCTTC.

The J gene is TRBJ1-5, the V gene TRBV10-1; possibly TRBD1 for D (5 bases). In germline, CDR1 is WNHNN, CDR2 SYGVQD (reference sequence). There are 16 residues in the CDR3. Trimming took 6 bases from V and 7 from J, leaving 22 bases between them. DNA for the CDR3: TGCGCCAGCAGGGAGACAGAGGACACCCTGAGGCAGCCCCAGCATTTT. Translated, it gives CASRETEDTLRQPQHF.

The rearrangement links TRBV19 to TRBJ1-1, with TRBD1 as a possible D gene (5 bases). There are 15 residues in the CDR3. The V and J ends lost 0 bases and 5 bases respectively, with 13 bases between them. CDR1 and CDR2 (germline): LNHDA, SQIVND (reference sequence). CDR3 protein: CASSIDRGGRTEAFF. The DNA of the CDR3 is TGTGCCAGTAGTATAGATCGCGGGGGGAGGACTGAAGCTTTCTTT.

The J gene is TRBJ2-7, the V gene TRBV5-6; 11 positions match TRBD2. The V gene end was trimmed by 2 bases and the J gene end by 7 bases; junction bases not matched to a gene: 5. The CDR3 loop spans 14 amino acids. Per germline, CDR1 SGHDT and CDR2 YYEEEE. For the CDR3, the DNA is TGTGCCAGCAGCTTACTAGCGGGGGTGCGTGAGCAGTACTTC. It codes for CASSLLAGVREQYF.

The count of this clone is one. Other DNA sequences in the sample encode the same CDR3. The chain employs TRBV18 and TRBJ2-5; tentatively, D is TRBD1 (5 bases). CDR3 length: 13 amino acids. V was clipped by 2 bases and J by 4 bases, with 8 bases between them. Germline V gene sequence: CDR1 KGHSH, CDR2 LQKENI. This CDR3 reads CASSPGQGETQYF. CDR3 nucleotide sequence: TGTGCCAGCTCACCAGGCCAGGGAGAGACCCAGTACTTC.

This clone was observed a few times. The chain employs TRBV28 and TRBJ2-7, with 9 bases identical to TRBD2. The CDR3 spans 19 residues. Looked up from germline, CDR1 is MDHEN and CDR2 is SYDVKM. Germline trimming cut 5 bases from V and 4 bases from J; bases unmatched to any gene: 21. This CDR3 is CASSAGLGHGSGSTYEQYF. The CDR3 region has the DNA TGTGCCAGCAGTGCAGGGTTAGGTCATGGTAGCGGGAGTACGTACGAGCAGTACTTC.